These 28 T cell receptor beta chains came from one sample sequenced in a study of T cell changes during pregnancy in multiple sclerosis. Assay used: immunoSEQ multiplex PCR; TCRdb lists only in-frame clones, some missing. The sample includes some 29,000 clones, about 93% seen only once; the top ten take more than 5%. Sequenced material: CD8+ T cells from peripheral blood mononuclear cells, taken before pregnancy. The receptors originated from a female donor with multiple sclerosis, enrolled in a pregnancy study.

This clone was detected only once. This chain connects TRBV13 to TRBJ2-7; perhaps TRBD1 as D (8 bases). V was clipped by 6 bases and J by 7 bases, with 22 bases between them. Germline values: CDR1 PRHDT, CDR2 FYEKMQ (reference sequence). The CDR3 totals 15 residues. In DNA, the CDR3 is TGTGCCAGCAGAAAGACAGGGGAGGGGTTCGTTGAGCAGTACTTC. Residues: CASRKTGEGFVEQYF.

This clone was seen ten or more times. J is TRBJ1-6 and V is TRBV19; 9 positions match TRBD1. The junction had 10 bases not matched to a gene; V was cut back by 6 bases and J by 10 bases. This CDR3 spans 15 amino acids. The germline CDR1 and CDR2 sequences are LNHDA and SQIVND (reference sequence). This CDR3 reads CASRTDRGTRSPLHF. CDR3 DNA: TGTGCCAGTAGAACGGACAGGGGTACGAGGTCACCCCTCCACTTT.

A remark on this clone: Different DNA sequences within this sample yield the same CDR3. The rearrangement joins TRBV27 to TRBJ2-7; 10 bases are a match to TRBD2. The ends lost 3 bases at V and 3 bases at J; junction bases unmatched: 2. The CDR3 length is 14 residues. CDR1 MNHEY and CDR2 SMNVEV come from the germline V gene (reference sequence). The CDR3: CASSLRTSGYEQYF. CDR3 bases: TGTGCCAGCAGTTTGAGGACTAGCGGCTACGAGCAGTACTTC.

The rearrangement links TRBV2 to TRBJ1-1; D ambiguous. Trimming removed 1 base at V and 0 bases at J, with 15 bases between. The germline V gene encodes CDR1 SNHLY and CDR2 FYNNEI. The CDR3 extends over 17 amino acids. The DNA of the CDR3 is TGTGCCAGCAGTGAAGGAGGAATTAACACCATGAACACTGAAGCTTTCTTT. This encodes CASSEGGINTMNTEAFF. Supplemented by reference TRBV2 and TRBJ1-1, the full variable domain reads EPEVTQTPSHQVTQMGQEVILRCVPISNHLYFYWYRQILGQKVEFLVSFYNNEISEKSEIFDDQFSVERPDGSNFTLKIRSTKLEDSAMYFCASSEGGINTMNTEAFFGQGTRLTVV.

J is TRBJ1-2 and V is TRBV27; possibly TRBD1 for D (5 bases). From germline, CDR1 is MNHEY and CDR2 SMNVEV (reference sequence). The CDR3 length is 16 residues. V lost 0 bases to trimming and J lost 5 bases, with 16 bases between them. CDR3: CASSLSGQGRKYGYTF. DNA for the CDR3: TGTGCCAGCAGTTTATCTGGGCAGGGAAGGAAATATGGCTACACCTTC.

This clone was seen once. The chain couples TRBV19 to TRBJ1-5; D call uncertain. The V gene lost 3 bases and the J gene lost 16 bases, with 16 bases spanning the gap. CDR3 length: 12 amino acids. CDR1 and CDR2 (germline): LNHDA, SQIVND (reference sequence). The CDR3 region has the DNA TGTGCCAGTAGTATCCCATCCCCCGACTACCATTTT. Its translation is CASSIPSPDYHF.

This sequence joins TRBV4-3 and TRBJ2-7; weak D call: TRBD1 (7 bases). The germline V and J ends were trimmed by 0 bases and 2 bases, with 11 bases remaining between them. CDR3 length: 15 residues. Germline CDR1 is LGHNA and CDR2 is YSLEER. CDR3 DNA: TGCGCCAGCAGCCAAGACGGAGGGGGCCCCTACGAGCAGTACTTC. Amino acid sequence: CASSQDGGGPYEQYF.

The genes are TRBV29-1 and TRBJ2-1; D is possibly TRBD1 (6 bases). Germline lookup yields CDR1 SQVTM and CDR2 ANQGSEA. The length of the CDR3 is 19 residues. Trimming took 0 bases from V and 0 from J, leaving 21 bases between them. The CDR3 coding sequence is TGCAGCGTTGAAGAACCAGTAGCCCGCAGGGGCGACTCCTACAATGAGCAGTTCTTC. Its protein product is CSVEEPVARRGDSYNEQFF.

The chain has TRBV12-2 and TRBJ2-5; TRBD2 was called by the table and not checked on the DNA. TRBV12-2 has pseudogene status. The CDR3 length is 14 residues. CDR3 nucleotides: TGTGCAAGTCCGCCCTCGGGCCGGGCGGGGACCCAGTACTTC. It yields the protein CASPPSGRAGTQYF.

V is TRBV5-4 and J is TRBJ2-7, with 11 nucleotides matching TRBD2. The germline V gene has CDR1 SGHNT and CDR2 YYREEE (reference sequence). The CDR3 loop spans 14 amino acids. The V segment lost 4 bases and the J segment 4 bases; nucleotides outside the gene matches: 4. The CDR3, as DNA: TGTGCCAGCAGCATCGGGACTAGCGGTTACGAGCAGTACTTC. Protein: CASSIGTSGYEQYF. Combining the CDR3 with reference TRBV5-4 and TRBJ2-7 gives the whole variable domain ETGVTQSPTHLIKTRGQQVTLRCSSQSGHNTVSWYQQALGQGPQFIFQYYREEENGRGNFPPRFSGLQFPNYSSELNVNALELDDSALYLCASSIGTSGYEQYFGPGTRLTVT.

Here the CDR3 reads CASSPRDSLAKNIQYF. Here the CDR3 DNA reads TGTGCCAGCAGCCCACGGGACAGCTTAGCCAAAAACATTCAGTACTTC. This chain links TRBV7-9 with TRBJ2-4; 7 bases map to TRBD1. V lost 5 bases to trimming and J lost 0 bases; unmatched junction nucleotides: 7. The CDR3 has 16 amino acids. Germline values: CDR1 SEHNR, CDR2 FQNEAQ (reference sequence).

This chain uses TRBV11-3 with TRBJ1-2; D may be TRBD1 (6 bases). Per germline, CDR1 SGHNT and CDR2 YENEEA. V shed 5 bases and J shed 4 bases, with 26 bases lying between them. CDR3 length: 18 amino acids. CDR3 nucleotides: TGTGCCAGCAGCGCAAAACCAGGGGAACCCCGTATATTCTATGGCTACACCTTC. As protein: CASSAKPGEPRIFYGYTF.

The chain uses TRBV12-5 and TRBJ2-2, with D tentatively TRBD1 (6 bases). V lost 0 bases and J lost 6, with 17 bases in between. The CDR3 length is 17 residues. The germline CDR1 and CDR2 sequences are LGHNT and FRNRAP. This CDR3 reads CASGLVLLRGKSGELFF. CDR3 in DNA: TGTGCTAGTGGTTTGGTACTTCTCAGGGGTAAGTCCGGGGAGCTGTTTTTT.

The chain is built from TRBV9 and TRBJ2-7, with 8 bases fitting TRBD1. V gave up 3 bases and J gave up 1 base; unmatched junction bases: 9. Germline V lookup: CDR1 SGDLS, CDR2 YYNGEE. The CDR3 is 16 amino acids. CDR3 sequence: CASSARGQGHSYEQYF. The CDR3 bases are TGTGCCAGCAGCGCACGCGGACAGGGTCATTCCTACGAGCAGTACTTC.

The rearrangement links TRBV5-5 to TRBJ2-7; TRBD2 is a possible D gene (6 bases). V lost 4 bases, J lost 0 bases, and 14 bases lay in between. This CDR3 is 15 amino acids long. Germline values: CDR1 SGHKS, CDR2 YYEKEE (reference sequence). The CDR3 loop reads CASSQEEGSSYEQYF. The CDR3 coding sequence is TGTGCCAGCAGCCAAGAGGAGGGGAGCTCCTACGAGCAGTACTTC.

J is TRBJ1-6 and V is TRBV6-1; 7 nucleotides match TRBD1. V trimming: 4 bases; J trimming: 0 bases; junction bases outside the gene matches: 9. This CDR3 is built from 18 residues. Germline CDR1 is MNHNS and CDR2 is SASEGT. In DNA, the CDR3 is TGTGCCAGCAGTGTCCCCGGGACAGCCGACTCCTATAATTCACCCCTCCACTTT. Translation gives CASSVPGTADSYNSPLHF.

The chain joins TRBV15 to TRBJ2-1, with no clear D. The CDR3 loop spans 15 amino acids. Trimming took 8 bases from V and 5 from J, leaving 19 bases between them. In germline, CDR1 is LNHNV, CDR2 YYDKDF (reference sequence). CDR3 residues: CATCKAQEVNNEQFF. As DNA, the CDR3 is TGTGCCACCTGCAAAGCTCAGGAAGTCAACAATGAGCAGTTCTTC.

To note about this clone: Germline is not matched at one junction end, which may reflect a read error. This chain uses TRBV29-1 with TRBJ2-1, with D possibly matching TRBD1 (8 bases). Germline V gene data show CDR1 as SQVTM and CDR2 as ANQGSEA. The CDR3 length is 15 residues. Written as DNA, the CDR3 is TGCAGCGTCGAAGGGAGGGACAGGTACTACAATGAGCAGTTCTTC. Protein sequence: CSVEGRDRYYNEQFF.

V usage is TRBV28 and J usage is TRBJ2-3; the D is unclear. This CDR3 spans 15 amino acids. CDR1 is MDHEN, CDR2 SYDVKM, per germline. V was pared by 6 bases and J by 4 bases, with 17 bases between. The CDR3 bases are TGTGCCAGCAGCGCCCTATCCGGGTTTGCAGATACGCAGTATTTT. Translation gives CASSALSGFADTQYF.

The chain combines TRBV7-9 with TRBJ2-3, with D possibly being TRBD2 (6 bases). V dropped 5 bases and J dropped 0 bases, with 18 bases sitting between them. The CDR3 length is 17 residues. CDR1 SEHNR and CDR2 FQNEAQ come from the germline V gene (reference sequence). Here the CDR3 reads CASSPPRLGSSTDTQYF. DNA for the CDR3: TGTGCCAGCAGCCCCCCCCGACTAGGATCCAGCACAGATACGCAGTATTTT. Combining the CDR3 with reference TRBV7-9 and TRBJ2-3 gives the whole variable domain DTGVSQNPRHKITKRGQNVTFRCDPISEHNRLYWYRQTLGQGPEFLTYFQNEAQLEKSRLLSDRFSAERPKGSFSTLEIQRTEQGDSAMYLCASSPPRLGSSTDTQYFGPGTRLTVL.

The V call is TRBV5-6, the J call TRBJ2-5; D call uncertain. Germline CDR1 SGHDT, CDR2 YYEEEE. V was pared by 1 base and J by 5 bases, with 15 bases between. There are 15 residues in the CDR3. The CDR3, as DNA: TGTGCCAGCAGCTTGAACGCACGGGTTCAGGAGACCCAGTACTTC. Its translation: CASSLNARVQETQYF.

This clone occurred once. The chain links TRBV6-1 to TRBJ2-2, with 9 bases aligning to TRBD1. This CDR3 spans 16 amino acids. V was clipped by 3 bases and J by 5 bases; unmatched bases: 7. Germline CDR1 and CDR2: MNHNS and SASEGT. CDR3 protein: CASSDLPGQGTGELFF. The CDR3 DNA is TGTGCCAGCAGTGACTTGCCGGGACAGGGTACCGGGGAGCTGTTTTTT.

The rearrangement uses TRBV27 and TRBJ2-7; the match to TRBD2 covers 14 bases. J gave up 7 bases and V 3 bases, and 5 bases lay outside the gene matches. CDR3 length equals 15 residues. Germline assignment: CDR1 MNHEY and CDR2 SMNVEV (reference sequence). The CDR3 nucleotides read TGTGCCAGCAGTTTTGGGGGACTAGCGGGAGAAGAGCAGTACTTC. This gives the protein CASSFGGLAGEEQYF.

The V gene is TRBV25-1, the J gene TRBJ1-1, with D unclear. The ends were cut back, 1 base at V and 0 bases at J, with 12 bases in the middle. Germline V lookup: CDR1 MGHDK, CDR2 SYGVNS. The CDR3 is 16 amino acids. CDR3 loop: CASSEFERGLNTEAFF. The DNA of the CDR3 is TGTGCCAGCAGTGAATTCGAACGGGGATTGAACACTGAAGCTTTCTTT.

V is TRBV7-9 and J is TRBJ2-1; 7 bases are shared with TRBD2. Germline-derived CDR1 and CDR2 are SEHNR and FQNEAQ (reference sequence). The CDR3 loop spans 14 amino acids. V lost 0 bases to trimming and J lost 8 bases; unmatched junction nucleotides: 4. DNA for the CDR3: TGTGCCAGCAGCTTAGCACTAGCGAGGGATGAGCAGTTCTTC. Residues: CASSLALARDEQFF.

The chain combines TRBV14 with TRBJ2-1; D perhaps matches TRBD2 (6 bases). Germline assignment: CDR1 SGHDN and CDR2 FVKESK. This CDR3 is 13 amino acids long. Trimming stripped 6 bases from V and 8 bases from J, with 14 bases between. The DNA of the CDR3 is TGTGCCAGCAGAGCAATGGGAGGCTATGAGCAGTTCTTC. Translation: CASRAMGGYEQFF.

The V and J genes are TRBV29-1 and TRBJ2-1; 9 nucleotides align to TRBD2. Per the germline V gene, CDR1 is SQVTM and CDR2 is ANQGSEA. The CDR3 is 15 residues long. Trimming cost V 3 bases and J 8 bases; bases outside gene matches: 11. CDR3 residues: CSVETTSGFPHEQFF. CDR3 DNA: TGCAGCGTTGAGACGACTAGCGGCTTCCCCCATGAGCAGTTCTTC.

The chain recombines TRBV7-9 with TRBJ2-1, with 9 bases matching TRBD2. The germline V gene has CDR1 SEHNR and CDR2 FQNEAQ (reference sequence). The ends lost 5 bases at V and 6 bases at J; junction bases unmatched: 11. The CDR3 is 16 amino acids. In nucleotides, the CDR3 is TGTGCCAGCAGCCCAAGACTAGCGGATTACTTCAATGAGCAGTTCTTC. Translation: CASSPRLADYFNEQFF. Variable domain in full (rest from reference TRBV7-9 and TRBJ2-1): DTGVSQNPRHKITKRGQNVTFRCDPISEHNRLYWYRQTLGQGPEFLTYFQNEAQLEKSRLLSDRFSAERPKGSFSTLEIQRTEQGDSAMYLCASSPRLADYFNEQFFGPGTRLTVL.